These 10 T cell receptor beta chains share one sample of origin, sequenced in a study of regulatory T cells in long-lasting Graves disease. The time point was: newly diagnosed GD, antithyroid drugs for less than 3 months. The TCR library was prepared using RNA isolated from PBMCs. Arm-PCR with iRepertoire HTBI primers amplified the CDR3 regions for these TCR beta libraries. TCRdb called the multiplex PCR reads again in MiXCR, with one record for every CDR3 protein. The sample comprises roughly 500,000 distinct CDR3 sequences, around 12% of which are singletons, and more than 8% rests with the top ten. These data were also reused for a study on T cells in Graves' hyperthyroidism and ophthalmopathy.

This specimen consisted of peripheral blood mononuclear cells (PBMCs), obtained at new diagnosis, from a patient treated with antithyroid drugs. Receptor source: a woman aged 30 to 39 with Graves disease.

This chain uses TRBV12-3 or TRBV12-4 with TRBJ2-7; 7 nucleotides agree with TRBD2. The CDR3 runs to 13 residues. Germline trimming cut 7 bases from V and 7 bases from J; bases unmatched to any gene: 10. CDR3 loop: CASKREPPGEQYF. The CDR3, as DNA: TGTGCCAGCAAGCGGGAACCGCCGGGGGAGCAGTACTTC.

Many counts were recorded for this clonotype. The chain recombines TRBV27 with TRBJ1-6, with D maybe TRBD1 (6 bases). Per germline, CDR1 MNHEY and CDR2 SMNVEV (reference sequence). CDR3 length: 16 residues. Trimming cost V 3 bases and J 6 bases, with 15 bases left between them. The CDR3 sequence is CASSFYRQEPNSPLHF. The CDR3 coding sequence is TGTGCCAGCAGTTTTTATAGACAGGAACCTAATTCACCCCTCCACTTT.

This clonotype appeared many times. The chain couples TRBV4-1 to TRBJ2-5; tentatively, D is TRBD1 (5 bases). In germline, CDR1 is MGHRA, CDR2 YSYEKL. The CDR3 has 14 residues. Trimming pared 0 bases from V and 3 bases from J, leaving 8 bases between. The DNA for the CDR3 is TGCGCCAGCAGCCAAGAACCAGGGAAAGAGACCCAGTACTTC. It codes for CASSQEPGKETQYF.

This clonotype was recorded many times. The rearrangement links TRBV12-3 or TRBV12-4 to TRBJ2-1; D call uncertain. Trimming took 1 base from V and 0 from J, leaving 10 bases between them. The CDR3 sequence is 16 residues long. CDR3 nucleotides: TGTGCCAGCAGTTTAGAACTCGCAAGCTCCTACAATGAGCAGTTCTTC. It yields the protein CASSLELASSYNEQFF.

This clonotype was observed a few times. The chain carries TRBV7-9 and TRBJ1-1, with D hard to call. The CDR3 loop spans 16 amino acids. Trimming cost V 1 base and J 9 bases, with 21 bases left between them. Germline values: CDR1 SEHNR, CDR2 FQNEAQ (reference sequence). In DNA, the CDR3 is TGTGCCAGCAGCTTAGAGTCATGGGGTAGCCCCTCCAAAGCTTTCTTT. Translating gives CASSLESWGSPSKAFF.

This clonotype was recorded many times. The chain has TRBV2 and TRBJ2-2; D call uncertain. The germline V and J ends were trimmed by 6 bases and 5 bases, with 13 bases remaining between them. Germline CDR1 SNHLY, CDR2 FYNNEI. The CDR3 loop spans 14 amino acids. The CDR3 bases are TGTGCCAGCAGGACATCACCGCTTACCGGGGAGCTGTTTTTT. Translated, it gives CASRTSPLTGELFF.

This clonotype was detected ten times or more. The chain couples TRBV6-9 to TRBJ2-7; 10 positions match TRBD2. Germline assignment: CDR1 MNHGY and CDR2 SVAAGI. After removal of 3 bases from V and 5 bases from J, the junction contained 16 bases not matched to a gene. This CDR3 spans 18 amino acids. The CDR3 loop reads CASSYTHSGRKLYDEQYF. DNA for the CDR3: TGTGCCAGCAGTTACACACATAGCGGGAGGAAGCTTTACGACGAGCAGTACTTC.

This clonotype was detected ten times or more. The chain has TRBV30 and TRBJ2-1, with 11 bases fitting TRBD2. Germline trimming cut 0 bases from V and 8 bases from J; bases unmatched to any gene: 0. Germline V gene sequence: CDR1 GTSNPN, CDR2 SVGIG (reference sequence). The CDR3 runs to 13 residues. The CDR3 region is CAWSVLAGDEQFF. CDR3 coding DNA: TGTGCCTGGAGTGTACTAGCGGGAGATGAGCAGTTCTTC.

The chain employs TRBV19 and TRBJ2-1; tentatively, D is TRBD2 (5 bases). The CDR3 totals 15 residues. V was cut by 4 bases and J by 0 bases, with 10 bases left in between. CDR1 LNHDA and CDR2 SQIVND come from the germline V gene (reference sequence). The CDR3 DNA sequence: TGTGCCAGTAGTACGACGGGGAGCTCCTACAATGAGCAGTTCTTC. Translation: CASSTTGSSYNEQFF. Looking up the rest from reference TRBV19 and TRBJ2-1 gives the full variable domain: DGGITQSPKYLFRKEGQNVTLSCEQNLNHDAMYWYRQDPGQGLRLIYYSQIVNDFQKGDIAEGYSVSREKKESFPLTVTSAQKNPTAFYLCASSTTGSSYNEQFFGPGTRLTVL.

This clonotype was observed many times. The rearrangement joins TRBV27 to TRBJ2-3; possible D gene TRBD1, 6 bases. Deletions cut 6 bases from V and 6 bases from J, with 13 bases between. CDR1 and CDR2 from the germline V gene are MNHEY and SMNVEV (reference sequence). The CDR3 loop spans 13 amino acids. CDR3 sequence reads: CASSTRGSDTQYF. The CDR3 DNA reads TGTGCCAGCAGCACCAGGGGTTCCGATACGCAGTATTTT.